The 13 T cell receptor beta chains listed next were all sequenced from one sample in a study of long-term antiretroviral therapy in people with HIV (dated by TCRdb to the early 2020s). The immunoSEQ hsTCRB v3.0 assay was used at survey level resolution for TRB variable region sequencing. The clones in this table, taken by TCRdb from immuneACCESS, are in-frame only. Not every clone is retained; where verified, under half of the shortfall comes from an unresolved V gene, and the cause of the rest is unknown. This sample comprises about 21,000 clones, around 80% of them detected only once. 3% to 4% of the sample comes from the top ten. The sequenced sample was unsorted PBMCs, obtained 1.9 years after starting antiretroviral therapy. The receptors come from a woman in her forties or fifties with HIV.

CDR3 protein: CAIDPSGEYGYTF. The CDR3 DNA is TGTGCCATCGACCCCAGTGGGGAGTATGGCTACACCTTC. The V gene is TRBV28, the J gene TRBJ1-2; D remains ambiguous. This CDR3 is built from 13 residues. V was clipped by 10 bases and J by 5 bases, with 17 bases between them. The germline V gene has CDR1 MDHEN and CDR2 SYDVKM.

This clone came up a few times. The chain joins TRBV4-2 to TRBJ1-5, with 7 nucleotides matching TRBD1. The CDR3 has 16 amino acids. The V gene end was trimmed by 1 base and the J gene end by 0 bases; junction bases not matched to a gene: 3. Per germline, CDR1 LGHNA and CDR2 YNFKEQ. The CDR3 region has the DNA TGTGCCAGCAGCCAAGCCGCAGGGGGTAGCAATCAGCCCCAGCATTTT. Translation gives CASSQAAGGSNQPQHF.

This clone is a singleton in its sample. This rearrangement joins TRBV28 to TRBJ1-3, with unresolved D. V lost 3 bases and J 2 bases, leaving 14 bases between the germline ends. Germline-derived CDR1 and CDR2 are MDHEN and SYDVKM. CDR3 length equals 16 residues. This CDR3 is CASSFPRGVPGNTIYF. The CDR3 DNA reads as TGTGCCAGCAGTTTCCCGCGTGGAGTGCCTGGAAACACCATATATTTT.

This clone was counted between two and nine times. V gene TRBV7-7 combines with J gene TRBJ1-2; 11 nucleotides agree with TRBD1. With V trimmed by 7 bases and J by 3 bases, 7 bases remained unmatched. The CDR3 spans 15 residues. Germline V lookup: CDR1 SSHAT, CDR2 FNYEAQ (reference sequence). The CDR3 DNA is TGTGCCAGCACCCGGGGACAGGGGGGAGACTATGGCTACACCTTC. Its translation: CASTRGQGGDYGYTF.

In this sample, this clone turned up once. V usage is TRBV19 and J usage is TRBJ1-2, with D possibly being TRBD1 (5 bases). Germline loops: CDR1 LNHDA, CDR2 SQIVND (reference sequence). CDR3 length equals 16 residues. V was shortened by 3 bases and J by 0 bases, with 14 bases between the two germline ends. In DNA, the CDR3 is TGTGCCAGTAGTATTGCGGTCCTAGGGGCTAACTATGGCTACACCTTC. Residues: CASSIAVLGANYGYTF. The entire variable domain, with the rest obtained from reference TRBV19 and TRBJ1-2, is as follows: DGGITQSPKYLFRKEGQNVTLSCEQNLNHDAMYWYRQDPGQGLRLIYYSQIVNDFQKGDIAEGYSVSREKKESFPLTVTSAQKNPTAFYLCASSIAVLGANYGYTFGSGTRLTVV.

CDR3 nucleotides: TGTGCCACATCGCCCTACAGGGCGGGGGTCGGGGAGCTGTTTTTT. It codes for CATSPYRAGVGELFF. This chain connects TRBV15 to TRBJ2-2, with D perhaps matching TRBD2 (7 bases). Deletions cut 9 bases from V and 7 bases from J, with 21 bases between. The V gene's germline CDR1 is LNHNV and CDR2 YYDKDF (reference sequence). This CDR3 has 15 amino acids.

J is TRBJ2-7 and V is TRBV19, with D unclear. Germline V gene sequence: CDR1 LNHDA, CDR2 SQIVND (reference sequence). The germline V and J ends were trimmed by 3 bases and 3 bases, with 12 bases remaining between them. This CDR3 region has 14 residues. The DNA for the CDR3 is TGTGCCAGTAGTATCATTGGCAGCCACTACGAGCAGTACTTC. Protein product: CASSIIGSHYEQYF.

The rearrangement uses TRBV9 and TRBJ2-5, with TRBD1 matching 9 bases. The CDR3 runs to 18 residues. Germline CDR1 is SGDLS and CDR2 is YYNGEE. V lost 0 bases and J lost 3; bases outside the gene matches: 12. Here the CDR3 DNA reads TGTGCCAGCAGCGTAGGAACAGGGGGCGGGCTAGCGGAAGAGACCCAGTACTTC. Translated, it gives CASSVGTGGGLAEETQYF.

V and J are TRBV7-9 and TRBJ2-1, with TRBD1 matching 7 bases. Germline loops: CDR1 SEHNR, CDR2 FQNEAQ (reference sequence). CDR3 length: 15 amino acids. Trimming cost V 5 bases and J 8 bases; bases outside gene matches: 12. The CDR3, as DNA: TGTGCCAGCAGCCCGATCGCAGAGGGGGCCGATGAGCAGTTCTTC. It encodes CASSPIAEGADEQFF.

This sequence joins TRBV5-4 and TRBJ2-3; possibly TRBD1 for D (5 bases). The CDR3 has 15 amino acids. V was pared by 0 bases and J by 8 bases, with 16 bases between. In germline, CDR1 is SGHNT, CDR2 YYREEE (reference sequence). The CDR3 nucleotides read TGTGCCAGCAGCTTGGGACAGCTCGAACTGGCTACGCAGTATTTT. It is translated as CASSLGQLELATQYF. Full variable domain (rest looked up from reference TRBV5-4 and TRBJ2-3): ETGVTQSPTHLIKTRGQQVTLRCSSQSGHNTVSWYQQALGQGPQFIFQYYREEENGRGNFPPRFSGLQFPNYSSELNVNALELDDSALYLCASSLGQLELATQYFGPGTRLTVL.

This clone came up a few times. The chain employs TRBV5-1 and TRBJ2-1, with 12 nucleotides matching TRBD1. CDR1 and CDR2 (germline): SGHRS, YFSETQ. This CDR3 contains 16 residues. After removal of 0 bases from V and 7 bases from J, the junction contained 5 bases not matched to a gene. Here the CDR3 reads CASSLGGTGGVNEQFF. The CDR3 DNA sequence: TGCGCCAGCAGCTTGGGCGGGACAGGGGGCGTGAATGAGCAGTTCTTC. Using reference TRBV5-1 and TRBJ2-1 for the parts outside the CDR3, the full variable domain is KAGVTQTPRYLIKTRGQQVTLSCSPISGHRSVSWYQQTPGQGLQFLFEYFSETQRNKGNFPGRFSGRQFSNSRSEMNVSTLELGDSALYLCASSLGGTGGVNEQFFGPGTRLTVL.

The V and J genes are TRBV4-3 and TRBJ1-3; D possibly corresponds to TRBD1 (5 bases). The ends were cut back, 4 bases at V and 0 bases at J, with 13 bases in the middle. CDR1 is LGHNA, CDR2 YSLEER, per germline. This CDR3 spans 16 amino acids. Here the CDR3 DNA reads TGCGCCAGCAGCCTATCCGGGACCGACTCTGGAAACACCATATATTTT. Its translation: CASSLSGTDSGNTIYF.

The chain carries TRBV7-7 and TRBJ2-5; the D gene is possibly TRBD1 (5 bases). The CDR3 has 17 residues. CDR1 SSHAT and CDR2 FNYEAQ come from the germline V gene (reference sequence). Trimming took 1 base from V and 2 from J, leaving 17 bases between them. CDR3 nucleotide sequence: TGTGCCAGCAGCTTAGGGGGCGCCCAGCGCAAGCAAGAGACCCAGTACTTC. Translated, it gives CASSLGGAQRKQETQYF.